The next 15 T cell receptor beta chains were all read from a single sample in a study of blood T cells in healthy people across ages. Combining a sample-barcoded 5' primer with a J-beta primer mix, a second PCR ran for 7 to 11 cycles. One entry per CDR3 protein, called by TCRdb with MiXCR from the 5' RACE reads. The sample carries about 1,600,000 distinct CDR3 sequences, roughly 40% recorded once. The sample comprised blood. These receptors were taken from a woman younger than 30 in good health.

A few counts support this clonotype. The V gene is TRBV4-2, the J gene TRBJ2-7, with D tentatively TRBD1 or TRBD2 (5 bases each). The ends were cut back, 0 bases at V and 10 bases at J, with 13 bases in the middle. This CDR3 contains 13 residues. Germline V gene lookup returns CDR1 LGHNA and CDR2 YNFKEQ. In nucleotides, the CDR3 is TGTGCCAGCAGCCAAGATCGATCGGGACCCCAGTACTTC. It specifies CASSQDRSGPQYF.

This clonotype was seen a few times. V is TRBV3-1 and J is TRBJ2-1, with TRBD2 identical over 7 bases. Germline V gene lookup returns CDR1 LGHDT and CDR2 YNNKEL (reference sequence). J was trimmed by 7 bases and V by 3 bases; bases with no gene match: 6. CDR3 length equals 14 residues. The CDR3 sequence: CASSHGGRLNEQFF. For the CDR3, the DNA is TGTGCCAGCAGCCACGGCGGGAGACTTAATGAGCAGTTCTTC.

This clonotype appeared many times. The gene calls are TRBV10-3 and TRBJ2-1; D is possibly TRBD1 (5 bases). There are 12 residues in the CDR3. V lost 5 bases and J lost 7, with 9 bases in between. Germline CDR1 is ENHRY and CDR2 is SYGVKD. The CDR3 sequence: CAISIRENEQFF. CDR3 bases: TGTGCCATCAGTATCAGGGAAAATGAGCAGTTCTTC.

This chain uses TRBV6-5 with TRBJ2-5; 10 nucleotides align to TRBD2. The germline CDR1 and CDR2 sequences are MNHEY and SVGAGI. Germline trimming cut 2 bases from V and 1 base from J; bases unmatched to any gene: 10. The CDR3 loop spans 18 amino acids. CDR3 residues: CASSYLGGTSDLQETQYF. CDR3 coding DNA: TGTGCCAGCAGTTACCTGGGAGGGACTAGCGACCTCCAAGAGACCCAGTACTTC.

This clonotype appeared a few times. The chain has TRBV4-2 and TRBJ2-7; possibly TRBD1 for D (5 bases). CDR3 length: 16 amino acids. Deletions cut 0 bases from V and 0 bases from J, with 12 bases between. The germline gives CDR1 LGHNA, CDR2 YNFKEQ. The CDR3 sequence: CASSQEMTVSSYEQYF. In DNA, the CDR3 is TGTGCCAGCAGCCAAGAGATGACAGTGAGCTCCTACGAGCAGTACTTC.

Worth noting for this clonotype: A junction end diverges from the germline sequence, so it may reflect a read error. The CDR3 nucleotides are TGTGCCAGCGCCCCCGGGACTAGCGGCCACAATGAGCGGTTCTTC. Its protein product is CASAPGTSGHNERFF. V gene TRBV10-3 combines with J gene TRBJ2-1; 11 bases line up with TRBD2. The length of the CDR3 is 15 residues. Germline CDR1 reads ENHRY; CDR2 reads SYGVKD.

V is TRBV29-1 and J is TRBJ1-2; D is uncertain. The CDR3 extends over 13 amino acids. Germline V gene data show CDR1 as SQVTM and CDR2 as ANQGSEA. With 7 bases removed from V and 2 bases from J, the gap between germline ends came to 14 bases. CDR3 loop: CSARFSGNYGYTF. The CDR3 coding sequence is TGCAGCGCCCGGTTTTCCGGAAACTATGGCTACACCTTC.

The CDR3 sequence is CASSGGNRETQYF. The DNA of the CDR3 is TGTGCCAGCAGCGGGGGGAACAGGGAGACCCAGTACTTC. The J gene is TRBJ2-5, the V gene TRBV7-7; maybe TRBD2 (6 bases). The CDR3 is 13 amino acids. V shed 5 bases and J shed 5 bases, with 12 bases lying between them. The germline CDR1 and CDR2 sequences are SSHAT and FNYEAQ (reference sequence).

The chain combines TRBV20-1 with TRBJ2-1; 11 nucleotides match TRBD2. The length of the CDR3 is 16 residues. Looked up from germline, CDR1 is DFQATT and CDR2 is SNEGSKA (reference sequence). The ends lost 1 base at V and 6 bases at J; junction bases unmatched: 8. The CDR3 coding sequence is TGCAGTGCTAGAGCGCTAGCGGGAGGAATAGCCAATGAGCAGTTCTTC. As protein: CSARALAGGIANEQFF.

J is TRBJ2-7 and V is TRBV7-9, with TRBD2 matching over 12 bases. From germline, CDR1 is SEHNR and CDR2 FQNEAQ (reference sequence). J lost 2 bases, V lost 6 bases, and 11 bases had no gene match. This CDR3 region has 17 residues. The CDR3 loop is CASSSKGGLAGTYEQYF. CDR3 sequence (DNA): TGTGCCAGCAGTTCTAAGGGAGGACTAGCGGGAACCTACGAGCAGTACTTC. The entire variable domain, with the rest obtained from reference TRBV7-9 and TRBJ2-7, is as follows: DTGVSQNPRHKITKRGQNVTFRCDPISEHNRLYWYRQTLGQGPEFLTYFQNEAQLEKSRLLSDRFSAERPKGSFSTLEIQRTEQGDSAMYLCASSSKGGLAGTYEQYFGPGTRLTVT.

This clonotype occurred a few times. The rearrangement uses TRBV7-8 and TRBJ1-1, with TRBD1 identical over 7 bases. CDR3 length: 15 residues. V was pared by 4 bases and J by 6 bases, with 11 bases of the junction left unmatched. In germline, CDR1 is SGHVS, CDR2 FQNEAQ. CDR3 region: CASSSGQVTRAEAFF. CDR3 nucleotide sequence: TGTGCCAGCAGCTCTGGACAGGTAACGCGGGCTGAAGCTTTCTTT. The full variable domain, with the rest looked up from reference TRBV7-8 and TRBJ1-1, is GAGVSQSPRYKVAKRGQDVALRCDPISGHVSLFWYQQALGQGPEFLTYFQNEAQLDKSGLPSDRFFAERPEGSVSTLKIQRTQQEDSAVYLCASSSGQVTRAEAFFGQGTRLTVV.

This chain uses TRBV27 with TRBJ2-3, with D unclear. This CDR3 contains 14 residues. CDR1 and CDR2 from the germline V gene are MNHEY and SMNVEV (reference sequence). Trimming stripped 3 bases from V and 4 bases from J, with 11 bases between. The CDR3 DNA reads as TGTGCCAGCAGTTTTGTTAGTAGGCCAGATACGCAGTATTTT. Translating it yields CASSFVSRPDTQYF.

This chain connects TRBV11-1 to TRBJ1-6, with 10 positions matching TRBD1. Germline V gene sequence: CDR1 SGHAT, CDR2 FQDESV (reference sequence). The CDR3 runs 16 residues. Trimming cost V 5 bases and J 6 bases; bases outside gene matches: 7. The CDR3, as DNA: TGTGCCAGCAGCCATCGGGACAGGGGACCTAATTCACCCCTCCACTTT. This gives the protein CASSHRDRGPNSPLHF.

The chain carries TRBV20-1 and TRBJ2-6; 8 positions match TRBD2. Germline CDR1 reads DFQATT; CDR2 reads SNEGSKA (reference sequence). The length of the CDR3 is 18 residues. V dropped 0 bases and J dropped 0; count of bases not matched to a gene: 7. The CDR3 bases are TGCAGTGCTAGAGATCGATTAGCGGGATTCTCTGGGGCCAACGTCCTGACTTTC. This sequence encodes CSARDRLAGFSGANVLTF.

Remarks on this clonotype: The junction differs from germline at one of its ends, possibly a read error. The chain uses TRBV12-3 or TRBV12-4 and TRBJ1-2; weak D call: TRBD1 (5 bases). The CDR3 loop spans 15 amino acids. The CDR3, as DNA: TGTGCCAACAGTTTAAGGGACGGCGCTAACTATGGCTACACCTTC. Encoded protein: CANSLRDGANYGYTF.